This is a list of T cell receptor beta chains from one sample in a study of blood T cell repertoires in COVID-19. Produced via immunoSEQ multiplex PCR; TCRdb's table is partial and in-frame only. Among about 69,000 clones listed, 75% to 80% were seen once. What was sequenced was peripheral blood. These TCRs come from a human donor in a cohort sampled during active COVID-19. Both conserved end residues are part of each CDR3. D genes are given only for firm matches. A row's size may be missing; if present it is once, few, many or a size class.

cdr3_nt: TGTGCCAGCAGCGGGGGGACAGGGTATGCCTACGAGCAGTACTTC
cdr3_aa: CASSGGTGYAYEQYF
v_call: TRBV5-4
j_call: TRBJ2-7
d_call: TRBD1
clone_size: -

cdr3_nt: TGTGCCAGCAGCTTAGCGTTCTCGGGCGAGCAGTACTTC
cdr3_aa: CASSLAFSGEQYF
v_call: TRBV7-2
j_call: TRBJ2-7
d_call: -
clone_size: once

cdr3_nt: TGTGCCAGCAGTTTAAAGGGAGGAGGACAAGCTTTCTTT
cdr3_aa: CASSLKGGGQAFF
v_call: TRBV12-3/TRBV12-4
j_call: TRBJ1-1
d_call: -
clone_size: -

cdr3_nt: TGTGCCAGCAGCTTGGTGGGGACAGGGGTAAATTCACCCCTCCACTTT
cdr3_aa: CASSLVGTGVNSPLHF
v_call: TRBV5-4
j_call: TRBJ1-6
d_call: TRBD1
clone_size: -

cdr3_nt: TGTGCCAGCGGGAGGGTTAATTCACCCCTCCACTTT
cdr3_aa: CASGRVNSPLHF
v_call: TRBV6-5
j_call: TRBJ1-6
d_call: -
clone_size: -

cdr3_nt: TGTGCCATCAGCTTTCGGACAGGGAACACCGGGGAGCTGTTTTTT
cdr3_aa: CAISFRTGNTGELFF
v_call: TRBV7-2
j_call: TRBJ2-2
d_call: TRBD1
clone_size: -

cdr3_nt: TGTGCCAGCAGTTTTAGCCTAGCGGGTCTCTCCTACGAGCAGTACTTC
cdr3_aa: CASSFSLAGLSYEQYF
v_call: TRBV28
j_call: TRBJ2-7
d_call: TRBD2
clone_size: few

cdr3_nt: TGTGCCAGCTCACCGATCGCTAGCGAGTTATACAATGAGCAGTTCTTC
cdr3_aa: CASSPIASELYNEQFF
v_call: TRBV18
j_call: TRBJ2-1
d_call: -
clone_size: -

cdr3_nt: TGTGCCAGTAGTACCACAGAATCCTACGAGCAGTACTTC
cdr3_aa: CASSTTESYEQYF
v_call: TRBV19
j_call: TRBJ2-7
d_call: -
clone_size: few

cdr3_nt: TGTGCCAGCAGTTACGGGCCTCAAGAGACCCAGTACTTC
cdr3_aa: CASSYGPQETQYF
v_call: TRBV6-5
j_call: TRBJ2-5
d_call: -
clone_size: -

cdr3_nt: TGCGCCAGCAGAAGCGGGGGTTCCGACACTGAAGCTTTCTTT
cdr3_aa: CASRSGGSDTEAFF
v_call: TRBV5-1
j_call: TRBJ1-1
d_call: -
clone_size: -

cdr3_nt: TGTGCCAGCCACGGTGATTGGAACACTGAAGCTTTCTTT
cdr3_aa: CASHGDWNTEAFF
v_call: TRBV6-5
j_call: TRBJ1-1
d_call: -
clone_size: -

cdr3_nt: TGTGCCATCTCCAGACAGGGGGACTATGGCTACACCTTC
cdr3_aa: CAISRQGDYGYTF
v_call: TRBV10-3
j_call: TRBJ1-2
d_call: TRBD1
clone_size: few

cdr3_nt: TGTGCCAGCAGCTTGGGGGGGGGCGAGCAGTACTTC
cdr3_aa: CASSLGGGEQYF
v_call: TRBV5-6
j_call: TRBJ2-7
d_call: TRBD2
clone_size: -

cdr3_nt: TGTGCCAGCAGCCAAGATTGGCAGGGGTACTACAATGAGCAGTTCTTC
cdr3_aa: CASSQDWQGYYNEQFF
v_call: TRBV14
j_call: TRBJ2-1
d_call: -
clone_size: -

cdr3_nt: TGTGCCAGCAGTGACTTGGCTAGCGGGGCTTCTAATACGCAGTATTTT
cdr3_aa: CASSDLASGASNTQYF
v_call: TRBV6-4
j_call: TRBJ2-3
d_call: TRBD2
clone_size: -

cdr3_nt: TGTGCCAGCAGTGAATTAGGTGGAAAGGGGAGGAATCAGCCCCAGCATTTT
cdr3_aa: CASSELGGKGRNQPQHF
v_call: TRBV25-1
j_call: TRBJ1-5
d_call: -
clone_size: -

cdr3_nt: TGTGCCAGCAGCCGTGTAGCGGGAGGGCTTTCCTACGAGCAGTACTTC
cdr3_aa: CASSRVAGGLSYEQYF
v_call: TRBV11-2
j_call: TRBJ2-7
d_call: TRBD2
clone_size: -

cdr3_nt: TGTGCCAGCAGCTTAGGGACAAGGACTTATGGCTACACCTTC
cdr3_aa: CASSLGTRTYGYTF
v_call: TRBV5-4
j_call: TRBJ1-2
d_call: -
clone_size: -

cdr3_nt: TGTGCCAGTAGTACCCAGGGAATCACCGGGGAGCTGTTTTTT
cdr3_aa: CASSTQGITGELFF
v_call: TRBV19
j_call: TRBJ2-2
d_call: -
clone_size: few

cdr3_nt: TGTGCCAGCAGTGACGATGGACTAGCGGAGTACGAGCAGTACTTC
cdr3_aa: CASSDDGLAEYEQYF
v_call: TRBV6-1
j_call: TRBJ2-7
d_call: TRBD2
clone_size: -

cdr3_nt: TGTGCCAGCAGCTTGGACAGGGCCCGCGAGCAGTACTTC
cdr3_aa: CASSLDRAREQYF
v_call: TRBV11-2
j_call: TRBJ2-7
d_call: TRBD1
clone_size: -

cdr3_nt: TGTGCCAGTAGGGAGCACGGTTATAGCAATCAGCCCCAGCATTTT
cdr3_aa: CASREHGYSNQPQHF
v_call: TRBV19
j_call: TRBJ1-5
d_call: -
clone_size: -

cdr3_nt: TGTGCCAGCAGTGACCAGGGCTCTAGCACAGATACGCAGTATTTT
cdr3_aa: CASSDQGSSTDTQYF
v_call: TRBV2
j_call: TRBJ2-3
d_call: -
clone_size: -

cdr3_nt: TGTGCCAGCAGTTACCGGACCCTAGGGACAGGGGGTCCCGCTAGCAATCAGCCCCAGCATTTT
cdr3_aa: CASSYRTLGTGGPASNQPQHF
v_call: TRBV6-2/TRBV6-3
j_call: TRBJ1-5
d_call: TRBD1
clone_size: -

cdr3_nt: TGTGCCAGCACCGACAGGGTCACCTATGGCTACACCTTC
cdr3_aa: CASTDRVTYGYTF
v_call: TRBV6-6
j_call: TRBJ1-2
d_call: TRBD1
clone_size: -

cdr3_nt: TGTGCCAGCAGCGTAGCTACAGGCCTAGGGCTCTCCAGGGAGACCCAGTACTTC
cdr3_aa: CASSVATGLGLSRETQYF
v_call: TRBV9
j_call: TRBJ2-5
d_call: -
clone_size: few

cdr3_nt: TGTGCCAGCTCACCACCGAACAGGCCCCAAGAGACCCAGTACTTC
cdr3_aa: CASSPPNRPQETQYF
v_call: TRBV18
j_call: TRBJ2-5
d_call: -
clone_size: -

cdr3_nt: TGTGCCAGCAGTGGGGATCTAGCACATGAGCAGTTCTTC
cdr3_aa: CASSGDLAHEQFF
v_call: TRBV6-4
j_call: TRBJ2-1
d_call: -
clone_size: -

cdr3_nt: TGCGCCAGCAGCTTGCGGGGTTCCTATAATTCACCCCTCCACTTT
cdr3_aa: CASSLRGSYNSPLHF
v_call: TRBV5-1
j_call: TRBJ1-6
d_call: -
clone_size: -

cdr3_nt: TGTGCAAGTCCCCAAGGCCTAGCGGGAGGGCGGGGCCCTAGCGGGCAGTTCTTC
cdr3_aa: CASPQGLAGGRGPSGQFF
v_call: TRBV12-2
j_call: TRBJ2-1
d_call: -
clone_size: -

cdr3_nt: TGCGCCAGCAGCTTGGGGGGTGCGGCGGACTCTTACTATGGCTACACCTTC
cdr3_aa: CASSLGGAADSYYGYTF
v_call: TRBV5-1
j_call: TRBJ1-2
d_call: -
clone_size: -

cdr3_nt: TGTGCCAGCAGGGGAGTTAGCGGGCCAGCCAAAAACATTCAGTACTTC
cdr3_aa: CASRGVSGPAKNIQYF
v_call: TRBV7-9
j_call: TRBJ2-4
d_call: TRBD2
clone_size: -

cdr3_nt: TGTGCCAGCAGCTTAGTGGGGACAGGGCCCACCGGGGAGCTGTTTTTT
cdr3_aa: CASSLVGTGPTGELFF
v_call: TRBV7-2
j_call: TRBJ2-2
d_call: TRBD1
clone_size: -

cdr3_nt: TGTGCCAGCGGCCCCCGATCCGAGCAGTACTTC
cdr3_aa: CASGPRSEQYF
v_call: TRBV12-3/TRBV12-4
j_call: TRBJ2-7
d_call: -
clone_size: -

cdr3_nt: TGTGCCAGCAGTGAATATATGCCCGGGAATCCGTACTACGAGCAGTACTTC
cdr3_aa: CASSEYMPGNPYYEQYF
v_call: TRBV25-1
j_call: TRBJ2-7
d_call: -
clone_size: few

cdr3_nt: TGCGCCAGCGGACTTGGACAGGGATACACAGATACGCAGTATTTT
cdr3_aa: CASGLGQGYTDTQYF
v_call: TRBV5-1
j_call: TRBJ2-3
d_call: TRBD1
clone_size: -

cdr3_nt: TGTGCCAGCAGCCTAGCCTTGGGTGCCGTAAAGTACTTC
cdr3_aa: CASSLALGAVKYF
v_call: TRBV12-3/TRBV12-4
j_call: TRBJ2-4
d_call: -
clone_size: -

cdr3_nt: TGTGCCAGCAGCTTATCCGAGACAGGGGCCGGGATGGAGCAGTTCTTC
cdr3_aa: CASSLSETGAGMEQFF
v_call: TRBV7-9
j_call: TRBJ2-1
d_call: TRBD1
clone_size: many

cdr3_nt: TGTGCCACCAGTGATTCCAGACCCTCGGGGATGACCTTCAATGAGCAGTTCTTC
cdr3_aa: CATSDSRPSGMTFNEQFF
v_call: TRBV24-1
j_call: TRBJ2-1
d_call: -
clone_size: -

cdr3_nt: TGCAGCGTGGGGGTAGGGACAGGGGTCTACGAGCAGTACTTC
cdr3_aa: CSVGVGTGVYEQYF
v_call: TRBV29-1
j_call: TRBJ2-7
d_call: TRBD1
clone_size: -

cdr3_nt: TGTGCCAGCAGCCAAGCCCGGGGGGCCATCTACGAGCAGTACTTC
cdr3_aa: CASSQARGAIYEQYF
v_call: TRBV2
j_call: TRBJ2-7
d_call: -
clone_size: -

cdr3_nt: TGTGCCAGCAGTCGGACTAGACAATCCTACAATGAGCAGTTCTTC
cdr3_aa: CASSRTRQSYNEQFF
v_call: TRBV6-5
j_call: TRBJ2-1
d_call: TRBD2
clone_size: -

cdr3_nt: TGTGCCAGCAGCCAAGGGCGGGACCCCTACGAGCAGTACTTC
cdr3_aa: CASSQGRDPYEQYF
v_call: TRBV3-1/TRBV3-2
j_call: TRBJ2-7
d_call: -
clone_size: -

cdr3_nt: TGTGCCAGTAGCAGACAGGGGGCTAATGAGCAGTACTTC
cdr3_aa: CASSRQGANEQYF
v_call: TRBV19
j_call: TRBJ2-7
d_call: TRBD1
clone_size: few

cdr3_nt: TGTGCCAGCAGCTTAGCGCCGGATCAGCCCCAGCATTTT
cdr3_aa: CASSLAPDQPQHF
v_call: TRBV7-2
j_call: TRBJ1-5
d_call: -
clone_size: -

cdr3_nt: TGTGCCAGCAGCTCCCCTAGATTCGGGAGCTCCTACAATGAGCAGTTCTTC
cdr3_aa: CASSSPRFGSSYNEQFF
v_call: TRBV11-2
j_call: TRBJ2-1
d_call: -
clone_size: -

cdr3_nt: TGTGCCATCAGTGTAAGTGGACAGGCCTCGGGAGAGCAGTACTTC
cdr3_aa: CAISVSGQASGEQYF
v_call: TRBV10-3
j_call: TRBJ2-7
d_call: TRBD1
clone_size: once

cdr3_nt: TGTGCCAGCAGTTCTCCTATTGGACAGGGGAGCTCCTACAATGAGCAGTTCTTC
cdr3_aa: CASSSPIGQGSSYNEQFF
v_call: TRBV28
j_call: TRBJ2-1
d_call: TRBD1
clone_size: few

cdr3_nt: TGTGCCAGCAGCTTTAATCGGGTCTCCTATAATTCACCCCTCCACTTT
cdr3_aa: CASSFNRVSYNSPLHF
v_call: TRBV5-4
j_call: TRBJ1-6
d_call: -
clone_size: few

cdr3_nt: TGTGCCAGCAGACCTCCGGACAGGGGGCCGTGGGGAAACATTCAGTACTTC
cdr3_aa: CASRPPDRGPWGNIQYF
v_call: TRBV28
j_call: TRBJ2-4
d_call: TRBD1
clone_size: -

cdr3_nt: TGTGCCACCAGTGATTTCGGGCGCGGGGACGAGCAGTACTTC
cdr3_aa: CATSDFGRGDEQYF
v_call: TRBV24-1
j_call: TRBJ2-7
d_call: -
clone_size: -

cdr3_nt: TGTGCCAGCAGTTTATCAGGGAGGGACACCGGGGAGCTGTTTTTT
cdr3_aa: CASSLSGRDTGELFF
v_call: TRBV27
j_call: TRBJ2-2
d_call: TRBD2
clone_size: many

cdr3_nt: TGTGCCAGCAGCTCAGGACTAGCGGAGACCCAGTACTTC
cdr3_aa: CASSSGLAETQYF
v_call: TRBV11-1
j_call: TRBJ2-5
d_call: TRBD2
clone_size: -

cdr3_nt: TGTGCCAGCAGTTCAACCCCGGGACAGGGCGCAGCTTTCTTT
cdr3_aa: CASSSTPGQGAAFF
v_call: TRBV27
j_call: TRBJ1-1
d_call: TRBD1
clone_size: -

cdr3_nt: TGTGCCAGCAGTGAAAGGAGGAGGGGAAGTAATTCACCCCTCCACTTT
cdr3_aa: CASSERRRGSNSPLHF
v_call: TRBV6-1
j_call: TRBJ1-6
d_call: -
clone_size: -

cdr3_nt: TGTGCCACCAGTGACCCCGCAGGGGCCTATGGCTACACCTTC
cdr3_aa: CATSDPAGAYGYTF
v_call: TRBV24-1
j_call: TRBJ1-2
d_call: -
clone_size: few

cdr3_nt: TGTGCCAGCAGTTTAAACAGGGGGAACACTGAAGCTTTCTTT
cdr3_aa: CASSLNRGNTEAFF
v_call: TRBV27
j_call: TRBJ1-1
d_call: TRBD1
clone_size: -

cdr3_nt: TGCGCCAGCAGCCAAGAAAGACTAGCGGGGGAGCAGTTCTTC
cdr3_aa: CASSQERLAGEQFF
v_call: TRBV4-1
j_call: TRBJ2-1
d_call: TRBD2
clone_size: -